Below are 3 T cell receptor beta chains sequenced from a single sample in a study of shared clonotypes between healthy human individuals. Naive-designated CD8 cells lacked CD45RO, were positively enriched for CCR7, and omitted terminally differentiated effector memory CD45RA+ cells. Using immunoSEQ multiplex PCR, the repertoire was profiled, and TCRdb retains in-frame clones only, with some absent. The sample carries 760,000 or so clones, approximately 97% recorded once. The sequenced sample was naive CD8+ T cells sorted from blood. Receptor source: a man aged 25 to 45 in good health.

The V call is TRBV7-6, the J call TRBJ2-7, with 9 nucleotides matching TRBD1. The CDR3 contains 17 residues. Germline V gene sequence: CDR1 SGHVS, CDR2 FNYEAQ. Trimming took 0 bases from V and 4 from J; bases not matched to a gene: 10. The CDR3 coding sequence is TGTGCCAGCAGCTTAGCGGGGGCGGGACAGGGCGGTTACGAGCAGTACTTC. Its protein product is CASSLAGAGQGGYEQYF.

Details on this clone: The same CDR3 also results from other DNA sequences found in this sample. The V and J genes are TRBV6-5 and TRBJ2-7; perhaps TRBD2 as D (5 bases). V gave up 0 bases and J gave up 2 bases, with 8 bases separating them. This CDR3 region has 14 residues. Per germline, CDR1 MNHEY and CDR2 SVGAGI. The CDR3 region is CASSYSSSPYEQYF. The CDR3 nucleotides read TGTGCCAGCAGTTACTCCTCTAGCCCCTACGAGCAGTACTTC.

This clone was seen only a few times. V gene TRBV7-9 combines with J gene TRBJ1-1; TRBD1 agrees at 8 bases. Germline V gene data show CDR1 as SEHNR and CDR2 as FQNEAQ (reference sequence). The length of the CDR3 is 18 residues. V was clipped by 6 bases and J by 4 bases; unmatched bases: 19. The CDR3 DNA reads as TGTGCCAGCAGTTCAGTTAGGGACAGGATCACTTCGGGCACTGAAGCTTTCTTT. Encoded protein: CASSSVRDRITSGTEAFF.